A selection of T cell receptor beta chains follows, all from one sample in a study of STAT3 mutations in large granular lymphocyte leukemia. The method was immunoSEQ multiplex PCR; TCRdb's version includes in-frame clones alone and lacks a portion of them. The table shows some 10,000 clones, with about 85% occurring only once. Sequencing used peripheral blood mononuclear cells. Every receptor here comes from a man between 60 and 75 years old with T-cell large granular lymphocyte leukemia. Some clones in this sample may be carry-over from other donors' samples. Both conserved end residues are part of each CDR3. Fields, in order: clone size, V gene, D gene, J gene, CDR3 protein, CDR3 DNA. The D gene is left open where the match is weak. Not all rows give a size; the values are once, few, many and, for expanded clones, a class.

clone size: .; V gene: TRBV27; D gene: TRBD2; J gene: TRBJ2-2; CDR3 protein: CASSPPGRVGTGELFF; CDR3 DNA: TGTGCCAGCAGTCCCCCCGGGAGGGTTGGCACCGGGGAGCTGTTTTTT
clone size: .; V gene: TRBV28; D gene: TRBD1; J gene: TRBJ2-1; CDR3 protein: CASTSGTGYSNEQFF; CDR3 DNA: TGTGCCAGCACCTCCGGGACAGGGTATTCCAATGAGCAGTTCTTC
clone size: .; V gene: TRBV11-2; D gene: .; J gene: TRBJ2-7; CDR3 protein: CASSFEWGFSYEQYF; CDR3 DNA: TGTGCCAGCAGCTTCGAGTGGGGTTTCTCCTACGAGCAGTACTTC
clone size: .; V gene: TRBV29-1; D gene: TRBD2; J gene: TRBJ2-3; CDR3 protein: CSAEDPSGGFSQYF; CDR3 DNA: TGCAGCGCCGAGGATCCTAGCGGGGGGTTCTCGCAGTATTTT
clone size: .; V gene: TRBV30; D gene: .; J gene: TRBJ2-1; CDR3 protein: CAWKRGEGEFF; CDR3 DNA: TGTGCCTGGAAACGGGGGGAGGGGGAGTTCTTC
clone size: .; V gene: TRBV30; D gene: TRBD1; J gene: TRBJ1-1; CDR3 protein: CAWSIQGAALAEAFF; CDR3 DNA: TGTGCCTGGTCTATACAGGGGGCCGCCCTCGCTGAAGCTTTCTTT
clone size: .; V gene: TRBV27; D gene: TRBD1; J gene: TRBJ1-5; CDR3 protein: CASSLSGDREGANQPQHF; CDR3 DNA: TGTGCCAGCAGTTTATCCGGAGACAGGGAGGGGGCCAATCAGCCCCAGCATTTT
clone size: .; V gene: TRBV9; D gene: .; J gene: TRBJ2-7; CDR3 protein: CASSVTGLGSYEQYF; CDR3 DNA: TGTGCCAGCAGCGTAACAGGGCTAGGGTCCTACGAGCAGTACTTC
clone size: .; V gene: TRBV2; D gene: .; J gene: TRBJ2-6; CDR3 protein: CASTGEPGANVLTF; CDR3 DNA: TGTGCCAGTACTGGGGAACCTGGGGCCAACGTCCTGACTTTC
clone size: .; V gene: TRBV4-2; D gene: .; J gene: TRBJ2-6; CDR3 protein: CASSLGRGRGSGANVLTF; CDR3 DNA: TGTGCCAGCAGCCTTGGACGGGGTAGGGGGTCTGGGGCCAACGTCCTGACTTTC
clone size: .; V gene: TRBV9; D gene: TRBD1; J gene: TRBJ1-2; CDR3 protein: CASSVAGADRGLSGYTF; CDR3 DNA: TGTGCCAGCAGCGTAGCTGGTGCGGACAGGGGTCTGAGTGGCTACACCTTC
clone size: .; V gene: TRBV29-1; D gene: .; J gene: TRBJ1-2; CDR3 protein: CSVEPGSRGGYTF; CDR3 DNA: TGCAGCGTTGAACCAGGGAGCCGGGGTGGCTACACCTTC
clone size: .; V gene: TRBV30; D gene: TRBD1; J gene: TRBJ2-5; CDR3 protein: CAWSKGTGAQGRETQYF; CDR3 DNA: TGTGCCTGGAGTAAAGGGACAGGGGCACAGGGGCGAGAGACCCAGTACTTC
clone size: .; V gene: TRBV4-3; D gene: .; J gene: TRBJ2-3; CDR3 protein: CASSQLGEPSTDTQYF; CDR3 DNA: TGCGCCAGCAGCCAGTTGGGAGAACCCAGCACAGATACGCAGTATTTT
clone size: .; V gene: TRBV29-1; D gene: .; J gene: TRBJ1-1; CDR3 protein: CSAAAGTNTEAFF; CDR3 DNA: TGCAGCGCCGCGGCGGGAACGAACACTGAAGCTTTCTTT
clone size: .; V gene: TRBV29-1; D gene: .; J gene: TRBJ1-2; CDR3 protein: CSVEVSGWGHGYTF; CDR3 DNA: TGCAGCGTTGAAGTGAGCGGGTGGGGCCATGGCTACACCTTC
clone size: .; V gene: TRBV4-3; D gene: .; J gene: TRBJ2-6; CDR3 protein: CASSPELTDGSGANVLTF; CDR3 DNA: TGCGCCAGCAGCCCTGAGTTAACCGACGGCTCTGGGGCCAACGTCCTGACTTTC
clone size: .; V gene: TRBV14; D gene: .; J gene: TRBJ2-2; CDR3 protein: CASSLGTLNTGELFF; CDR3 DNA: TGTGCCAGCAGCCTAGGGACCTTGAACACCGGGGAGCTGTTTTTT
clone size: once; V gene: TRBV6-5; D gene: .; J gene: TRBJ1-6; CDR3 protein: CASSYAGGNSPLHF; CDR3 DNA: TGTGCCAGCAGTTACGCCGGGGGAAATTCACCCCTCCACTTT
clone size: .; V gene: TRBV27; D gene: .; J gene: TRBJ2-7; CDR3 protein: CASSFLQGSRIYEQYF; CDR3 DNA: TGTGCCAGCAGTTTCCTCCAGGGCAGCCGAATATACGAGCAGTACTTC
clone size: .; V gene: TRBV7-2; D gene: .; J gene: TRBJ1-1; CDR3 protein: CASSRGSTNTEAFF; CDR3 DNA: TGTGCCAGCAGTAGAGGGTCGACGAACACTGAAGCTTTCTTT
clone size: .; V gene: TRBV29-1; D gene: .; J gene: TRBJ1-1; CDR3 protein: CSVTVRGMNTEAFF; CDR3 DNA: TGCAGCGTTACAGTGAGGGGCATGAACACTGAAGCTTTCTTT
clone size: .; V gene: TRBV7-3; D gene: .; J gene: TRBJ2-3; CDR3 protein: CASSHSSSDTQYF; CDR3 DNA: TGTGCCAGCAGCCATTCCTCGTCAGATACGCAGTATTTT
clone size: .; V gene: TRBV18; D gene: TRBD1; J gene: TRBJ1-1; CDR3 protein: CASSAGQGFNTEAFF; CDR3 DNA: TGTGCCAGCTCAGCGGGACAGGGGTTCAACACTGAAGCTTTCTTT
clone size: .; V gene: TRBV5-6; D gene: .; J gene: TRBJ2-7; CDR3 protein: CASSLERSYEQYF; CDR3 DNA: TGTGCCAGCAGCTTGGAAAGGTCCTACGAGCAGTACTTC
clone size: .; V gene: TRBV30; D gene: TRBD2; J gene: TRBJ2-3; CDR3 protein: CAWSPSGTSRRHTQYF; CDR3 DNA: TGTGCCTGGAGTCCCTCCGGGACTAGTCGCAGACATACGCAGTATTTT
clone size: .; V gene: TRBV25-1; D gene: TRBD2; J gene: TRBJ2-3; CDR3 protein: CASSEYTSGSRTDTQYF; CDR3 DNA: TGTGCCAGCAGTGAATATACTAGCGGGAGTCGGACAGATACGCAGTATTTT
clone size: .; V gene: TRBV9; D gene: .; J gene: TRBJ1-5; CDR3 protein: CASSAVRVNQPQHF; CDR3 DNA: TGTGCCAGCAGCGCCGTCAGGGTAAATCAGCCCCAGCATTTT
clone size: .; V gene: TRBV4-2; D gene: TRBD1; J gene: TRBJ1-5; CDR3 protein: CASSQAGGDQPQHF; CDR3 DNA: TGTGCCAGCAGCCAAGCAGGGGGCGATCAGCCCCAGCATTTT
clone size: .; V gene: TRBV15; D gene: .; J gene: TRBJ2-5; CDR3 protein: CATSRGLPGSQETQYF; CDR3 DNA: TGTGCCACCAGCAGAGGCCTACCAGGGTCCCAAGAGACCCAGTACTTC
clone size: .; V gene: TRBV30; D gene: TRBD1; J gene: TRBJ2-7; CDR3 protein: CAWSSTRQGIEQYF; CDR3 DNA: TGTGCCTGGAGCTCAACCCGACAGGGGATCGAGCAGTACTTC
clone size: .; V gene: TRBV5-5; D gene: .; J gene: TRBJ2-7; CDR3 protein: CASSPLGSPQYF; CDR3 DNA: TGTGCCAGCAGCCCCCTGGGGAGTCCGCAGTACTTC
clone size: .; V gene: TRBV6-1; D gene: .; J gene: TRBJ2-7; CDR3 protein: CASSGPPYEQYF; CDR3 DNA: TGTGCCAGCAGTGGACCCCCATACGAGCAGTACTTC
clone size: .; V gene: TRBV7-2; D gene: TRBD2; J gene: TRBJ2-2; CDR3 protein: CASSPYLAGGSNTGELFF; CDR3 DNA: TGTGCCAGCAGCCCTTATCTAGCGGGAGGCTCAAACACCGGGGAGCTGTTTTTT
clone size: .; V gene: TRBV27; D gene: TRBD2; J gene: TRBJ2-7; CDR3 protein: CASSLKGLGTYEQYF; CDR3 DNA: TGTGCCAGCAGTTTAAAGGGACTAGGGACCTACGAGCAGTACTTC
clone size: .; V gene: TRBV28; D gene: .; J gene: TRBJ1-2; CDR3 protein: CASSLDSTGSGYTF; CDR3 DNA: TGTGCCAGCAGTTTGGACAGTACGGGAAGTGGCTACACCTTC
clone size: .; V gene: TRBV7-8; D gene: .; J gene: TRBJ1-2; CDR3 protein: CASSLEGGGGYTF; CDR3 DNA: TGTGCCAGCAGCTTAGAGGGGGGTGGTGGCTACACCTTC
clone size: .; V gene: TRBV6-6; D gene: .; J gene: TRBJ2-7; CDR3 protein: CASSYWDTLSSYEQYF; CDR3 DNA: TGTGCCAGCAGTTACTGGGACACCCTAAGCTCCTACGAGCAGTACTTC
clone size: once; V gene: TRBV10-3; D gene: TRBD1; J gene: TRBJ1-1; CDR3 protein: CAIIGQGANEAFF; CDR3 DNA: TGTGCCATCATTGGACAGGGGGCGAATGAAGCTTTCTTT
clone size: .; V gene: TRBV2; D gene: .; J gene: TRBJ2-7; CDR3 protein: CASSEQDGYEQYF; CDR3 DNA: TGTGCCAGCAGTGAACAGGACGGCTACGAGCAGTACTTC
clone size: .; V gene: TRBV7-9; D gene: TRBD1; J gene: TRBJ2-7; CDR3 protein: CASRPNRGREQYF; CDR3 DNA: TGTGCCAGCAGGCCCAACAGGGGGCGAGAGCAGTACTTC
clone size: .; V gene: TRBV18; D gene: .; J gene: TRBJ2-3; CDR3 protein: CASSENRDFRTSTDTQYF; CDR3 DNA: TGTGCCAGCTCAGAGAACCGGGACTTTCGCACTAGCACAGATACGCAGTATTTT
clone size: .; V gene: TRBV28; D gene: TRBD1; J gene: TRBJ1-1; CDR3 protein: CASSLHRGTEAFF; CDR3 DNA: TGTGCCAGCAGTTTACACAGGGGAACTGAAGCTTTCTTT
clone size: .; V gene: TRBV6-6; D gene: TRBD2; J gene: TRBJ2-1; CDR3 protein: CASWKLAGLYNEQFF; CDR3 DNA: TGTGCCAGCTGGAAACTAGCGGGGCTATACAATGAGCAGTTCTTC
clone size: .; V gene: TRBV23-1; D gene: .; J gene: TRBJ2-3; CDR3 protein: CASSCLDTQYF; CDR3 DNA: TGCGCCAGCAGTTGTCTAGATACGCAGTATTTT
clone size: .; V gene: TRBV7-8; D gene: .; J gene: TRBJ2-2; CDR3 protein: CASSLELVGTGELFF; CDR3 DNA: TGTGCCAGCAGCTTAGAGCTTGTGGGGACCGGGGAGCTGTTTTTT
clone size: .; V gene: TRBV2; D gene: .; J gene: TRBJ2-2; CDR3 protein: CASSEYGHTNTGELFF; CDR3 DNA: TGTGCCAGCAGTGAATATGGACATACGAACACCGGGGAGCTGTTTTTT